A single T cell receptor (beta chain) is shown here with its context. The CDR3 consists of 16 residues. CDR1 is SGHNT, CDR2 YYREEE, per germline (reference sequence). Between the trimmed V and J ends, which lost 2 bases and 1 base, there was a span of 12 bases. This specimen comes from a study of blood T cell repertoires in COVID-19. Study-level information: The United States, Italy and Spain supplied acute and convalescent COVID-19 samples. The analysed material was cDNA or gDNA that came from T cells, B-cell-depleted T cells, or PBMCs.

In the source study's methods: Quantification of nucleated cells was approximated via reference gene primer amplification. TCRdb's table, derived via immunoSEQ multiplex PCR, lists solely in-frame clones and lacks some. D and trimming were read from the DNA, whereas the V and J calls and clone size are those reported in that table. The sample has roughly 120,000 clones; about two thirds are singletons. The gene calls are TRBV5-4 and TRBJ2-2; D perhaps matches TRBD1 (5 bases). The specimen sequenced was peripheral blood. The receptor's source is a human donor with acute or convalescent COVID-19. The donor label of this sample is uncertain. The CDR3 DNA sequence: TGTGCCAGCAGCTTCCGCCCCAGGGTGAACACCGGGGAGCTGTTTTTT. This translates into CASSFRPRVNTGELFF.